The TCR beta chain under discussion was sequenced for a study of tumor-infiltrating lymphocytes in primary liver carcinoma. Study in general: Subjects consisted of male and female patients aged 30 to 69 years.

The CDR3 extends over 15 amino acids. Germline V lookup: CDR1 SGHAT, CDR2 FQNNGV. Total RNA and DNA came together from approximately 20-30 mg of bulk tissue without cell sorting. With respect to this clonotype: Its specificity is unknown. At one boundary the junction diverges from the germline segment, which might be a read error.

Study outcomes and limitations: Blood had a significantly lower top-250-clone fraction than tumors did (p = 0.039). It was tumor-adjacent and tumor-blood pairs that overlapped less than tumor region pairs did.

A primer in the constant region served to generate TCR beta cDNA from roughly 520 ng of total RNA. Slightly modified ARM-PCR, run as three nested multiplex PCR rounds, produced the TCR beta libraries. TRBV1-TRBV30 forward primers paired with a C-beta reverse primer were used in the first two PCR rounds, which ran roughly 11 cycles each. TCRdb analysed the multiplex PCR reads with MiXCR anew, one entry per CDR3 protein. The sample lists fewer than 85,000 distinct CDR3 sequences; 69% were seen once. Sample: tumor-adjacent normal liver tissue. The chain is built from TRBV11-2 and TRBJ2-1; 10 bases fit TRBD1. The source is a man between 40 and 49 years old with primary liver carcinoma and hepatitis B virus infection. The chain's CDR3 is CPSSLGTGDYSEQFF. The DNA of the CDR3 is TGTCCCAGTAGCTTAGGGACAGGGGATTACAGTGAGCAGTTCTTC.